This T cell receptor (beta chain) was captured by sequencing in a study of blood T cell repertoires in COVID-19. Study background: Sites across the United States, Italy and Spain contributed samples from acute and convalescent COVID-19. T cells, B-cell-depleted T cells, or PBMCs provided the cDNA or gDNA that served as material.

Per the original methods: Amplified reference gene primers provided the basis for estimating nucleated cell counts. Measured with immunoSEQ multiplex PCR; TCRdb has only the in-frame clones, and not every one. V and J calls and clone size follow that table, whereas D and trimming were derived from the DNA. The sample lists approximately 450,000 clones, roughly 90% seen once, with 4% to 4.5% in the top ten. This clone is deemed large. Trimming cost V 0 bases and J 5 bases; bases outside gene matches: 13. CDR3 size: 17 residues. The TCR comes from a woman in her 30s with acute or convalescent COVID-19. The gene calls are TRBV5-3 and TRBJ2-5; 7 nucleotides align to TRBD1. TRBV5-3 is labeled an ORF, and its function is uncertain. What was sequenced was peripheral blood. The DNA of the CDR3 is TGTGCCAGAAGCTTGGGAGCCGAAGGGACAGATGGGGAGACCCAGTACTTC. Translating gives CARSLGAEGTDGETQYF.